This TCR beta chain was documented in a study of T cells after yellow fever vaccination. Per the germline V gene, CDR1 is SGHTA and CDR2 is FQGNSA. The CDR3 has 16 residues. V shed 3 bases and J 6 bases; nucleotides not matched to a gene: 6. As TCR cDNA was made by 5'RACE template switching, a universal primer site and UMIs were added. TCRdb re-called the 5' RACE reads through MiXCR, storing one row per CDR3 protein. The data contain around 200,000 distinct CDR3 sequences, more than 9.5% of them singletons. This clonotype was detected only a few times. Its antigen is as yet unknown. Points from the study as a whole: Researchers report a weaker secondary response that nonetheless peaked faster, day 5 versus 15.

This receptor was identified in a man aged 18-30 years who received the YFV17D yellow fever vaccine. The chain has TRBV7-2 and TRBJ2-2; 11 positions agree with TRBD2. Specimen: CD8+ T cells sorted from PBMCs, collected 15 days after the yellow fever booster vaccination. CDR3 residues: CASSFPIAGGPGELFF. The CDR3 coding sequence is TGTGCCAGCAGCTTCCCCATAGCGGGGGGGCCCGGGGAGCTGTTTTTT.